This TCR beta chain was captured in a study of cytomegalovirus exposure and HLA in healthy donors. Study summary: Among the 300 to 500 genotyped donors, 70% to 90% were placed in the Caucasian-associated ancestry cluster.

PCR employed 60 Vbeta and 13 Jbeta primers. Here immunoSEQ multiplex PCR was the method, and the copy in TCRdb shows in-frame clones only, minus some. This listing includes roughly 70,000 clones. Study results and caveats: Listed as cytomegalovirus-associated were 164 TCR beta chains. Reportedly, fewer N-insertions than the 666-donor mean appeared in an Asian-associated ancestry cluster in a later analysis.

With respect to this clone: Its specificity is unknown.

The receptor's source is a female donor in good health and CMV-seropositive. Sequenced: PBMCs.

CDR3 protein: CASSYSTARGDTQYF. The CDR3 DNA sequence: TGTGCCAGCAGTTACTCAACCGCGAGGGGGGATACGCAGTATTTT. V usage is TRBV6-5 and J usage is TRBJ2-3; a possible D gene is TRBD1 (6 bases). Trimming removed 0 bases from V and 6 bases from J, with 13 bases in between. This CDR3 region has 15 residues. Germline loops: CDR1 MNHEY, CDR2 SVGAGI.